Below, one TCR beta chain is given with its context. The CDR3 runs to 15 residues. V lost 3 bases and J lost 1; bases outside the gene matches: 2. Germline CDR1 SEHNR, CDR2 FQNEAQ (reference sequence). This entry comes from a study of blood T cell repertoires in COVID-19. Per the authors' pipeline: Amplification of reference gene primers was used by the study to estimate nucleated cell counts. Repertoires were generated with immunoSEQ multiplex PCR, while TCRdb's copy carries only in-frame clones and drops some. Clonal size and the V and J genes are those of that table, whereas D and trimming came from the DNA. There are around 180,000 clones in the sample; approximately 90% occur only once, and roughly 24% lies in the top ten.

Sample: peripheral blood. The sequence was collected from a man in his fifties or sixties with acute or convalescent COVID-19. The gene calls are TRBV7-9 and TRBJ2-5, with TRBD2 matching 10 bases. The CDR3 DNA is TGTGCCAGCAGCTTGTCTAGCGGGAGCCAAGAGACCCAGTACTTC. Protein sequence: CASSLSSGSQETQYF. The whole variable domain, remainder taken from reference TRBV7-9 and TRBJ2-5, is DTGVSQNPRHKITKRGQNVTFRCDPISEHNRLYWYRQTLGQGPEFLTYFQNEAQLEKSRLLSDRFSAERPKGSFSTLEIQRTEQGDSAMYLCASSLSSGSQETQYFGPGTRLLVL.